A selection of T cell receptor beta chains follows, all from one sample in a study of CD8 T cells in ankylosing spondylitis. TCRdb re-called the 5' RACE reads through MiXCR, storing one row per CDR3 protein. Of about 240,000 distinct CDR3 sequences in the sample, over 8.5% were seen once. Material: blood, either unsorted or a sorted T cell fraction (not recorded which). These receptors all come from a male donor with ankylosing spondylitis or in good health (not recorded which). CDR3s include the opening cysteine and the closing phenylalanine or tryptophan. The D gene is left open where the match is weak. Where a row states a size, it is once, few, many or the class of an expanded clone; other rows omit it.

d_gene	abundance	v_gene	j_gene	CDR3aa	CDR3nt
.	.	TRBV19	TRBJ2-5	CASSTQGLETQYF	TGTGCCAGTAGTACCCAGGGGTTAGAGACCCAGTACTTC
.	few	TRBV4-1	TRBJ2-1	CASSQDVNEQFF	TGCGCCAGCAGCCAAGATGTCAATGAGCAGTTCTTC
.	many	TRBV5-1	TRBJ2-1	CASSFGETGDEQFF	TGCGCCAGCAGCTTCGGGGAAACAGGTGATGAGCAGTTCTTC
.	.	TRBV29-1	TRBJ1-2	CSVEPGDGYGYTF	TGCAGCGTTGAACCAGGGGATGGCTATGGCTACACCTTC
.	.	TRBV27	TRBJ2-7	CASSLSSNYEQYF	TGTGCCAGCAGTTTATCGAGCAACTACGAGCAGTACTTC
TRBD1	many	TRBV4-1	TRBJ1-5	CASSQDIRGLGQPQHF	TGCGCCAGCAGCCAAGATATAAGGGGGCTAGGGCAGCCCCAGCATTTT
.	many	TRBV5-1	TRBJ2-7	CASSSLQQGAYEQYF	TGCGCCAGCAGCTCGTTACAACAGGGAGCCTACGAGCAGTACTTC
TRBD1	many	TRBV12-3/TRBV12-4	TRBJ1-3	CASSSSGGRGNTIYF	TGTGCCAGCAGTTCCTCAGGGGGCCGAGGAAACACCATATATTTT
.	many	TRBV29-1	TRBJ2-5	CSVSGRSKETQYF	TGCAGCGTCTCCGGACGGTCCAAAGAGACCCAGTACTTC
TRBD2	many	TRBV12-3/TRBV12-4	TRBJ2-7	CASTSSASSGSGEQYF	TGTGCCAGCACTTCTTCCGCCTCTAGCGGGAGTGGCGAGCAGTACTTC
TRBD2	.	TRBV20-1	TRBJ2-3	CCWAQGPGGADTQYF	TGCTGCTGGGCCCAGGGTCCGGGAGGTGCAGATACGCAGTATTTT
.	.	TRBV29-1	TRBJ1-2	CSVEETEFKGGYTF	TGCAGCGTTGAAGAGACAGAATTCAAGGGGGGCTACACCTTC
TRBD1	few	TRBV30	TRBJ1-1	CAWDRATTEAFF	TGTGCCTGGGACAGGGCGACCACTGAAGCTTTCTTT
.	.	TRBV18	TRBJ2-2	CASSPPRANTGELFF	TGTGCCAGCTCTCCCCCCAGGGCGAACACCGGGGAGCTGTTTTTT
.	.	TRBV7-6	TRBJ1-3	CASSFTTGSGNTIYF	TGTGCCAGCAGCTTCACGACGGGGTCTGGAAACACCATATATTTT
.	many	TRBV29-1	TRBJ1-1	CSAWGGNTEAFF	TGCAGCGCCTGGGGGGGGAACACTGAAGCTTTCTTT
TRBD2	.	TRBV7-8	TRBJ2-7	CASSLGLAGVKYSYEQYF	TGTGCCAGCAGCTTAGGACTAGCGGGAGTAAAATATAGTTACGAGCAGTACTTC
TRBD1	many	TRBV5-1	TRBJ1-1	CASSPPGQVTGEAFF	TGCGCCAGCAGCCCCCCGGGACAGGTTACTGGTGAAGCTTTCTTT
TRBD2	many	TRBV12-3/TRBV12-4	TRBJ2-4	CASSFSAGFRAKNIQYF	TGTGCCAGCAGTTTTTCAGCGGGATTTAGGGCCAAAAACATTCAGTACTTC
TRBD1	many	TRBV12-3/TRBV12-4	TRBJ1-2	CASSPGQGHLNYGYTF	TGTGCCAGCAGTCCCGGACAGGGGCACCTTAACTATGGCTACACCTTC
.	many	TRBV6-1	TRBJ1-4	CASSPTVVGEKLFF	TGTGCCAGCAGTCCAACTGTGGTGGGTGAAAAACTGTTTTTT
.	many	TRBV6-1	TRBJ2-3	CASSEGDRTDTQYF	TGTGCCAGCAGTGAGGGGGACCGCACAGATACGCAGTATTTT
.	few	TRBV10-3	TRBJ2-7	CAISGPRGSLPLPEQYF	TGTGCCATCAGTGGACCTCGGGGTTCGTTACCCTTGCCCGAGCAGTACTTC
TRBD2	.	TRBV9	TRBJ2-5	CASSVGASGYGETQYF	TGTGCCAGCAGCGTAGGGGCTAGCGGCTACGGAGAGACCCAGTACTTC
TRBD2	many	TRBV20-1	TRBJ2-5	CSARGTSFTETQYF	TGCAGTGCTCGCGGGACTAGTTTCACAGAGACCCAGTACTTC
.	many	TRBV5-1	TRBJ2-5	CASSSYRDSFIETQYF	TGCGCCAGCAGCTCATACCGGGACTCTTTTATAGAGACCCAGTACTTC